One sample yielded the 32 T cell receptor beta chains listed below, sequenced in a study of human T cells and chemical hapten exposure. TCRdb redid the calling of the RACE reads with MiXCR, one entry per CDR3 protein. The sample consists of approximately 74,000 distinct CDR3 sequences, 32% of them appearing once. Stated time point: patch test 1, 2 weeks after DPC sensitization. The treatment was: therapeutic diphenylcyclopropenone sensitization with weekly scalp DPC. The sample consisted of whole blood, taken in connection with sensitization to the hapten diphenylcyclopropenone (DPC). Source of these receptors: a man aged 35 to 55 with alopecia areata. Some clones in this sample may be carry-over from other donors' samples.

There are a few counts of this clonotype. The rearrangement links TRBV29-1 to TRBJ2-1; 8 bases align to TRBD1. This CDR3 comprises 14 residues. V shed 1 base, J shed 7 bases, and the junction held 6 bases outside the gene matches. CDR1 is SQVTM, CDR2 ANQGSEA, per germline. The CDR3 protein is CSVEGRGLLNEQFF. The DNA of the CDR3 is TGCAGCGTTGAAGGCAGGGGGCTTCTTAATGAGCAGTTCTTC.

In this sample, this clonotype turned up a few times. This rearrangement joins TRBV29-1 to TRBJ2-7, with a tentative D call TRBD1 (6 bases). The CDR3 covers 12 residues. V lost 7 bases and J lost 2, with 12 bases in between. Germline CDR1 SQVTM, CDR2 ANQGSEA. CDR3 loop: CSAGDRTYEQYF. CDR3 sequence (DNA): TGCAGCGCTGGTGACAGGACCTACGAGCAGTACTTC.

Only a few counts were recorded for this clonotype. DNA for the CDR3: TGTGCCAGCAGCTTGGAACGGGGATCTTACAATGAGCAGTTCTTC. Translated: CASSLERGSYNEQFF. The chain links TRBV7-2 to TRBJ2-1; perhaps TRBD2 as D (5 bases). Trimming removed 3 bases at V and 4 bases at J, with 13 bases between. Germline loops: CDR1 SGHTA, CDR2 FQGNSA. CDR3 length: 15 amino acids.

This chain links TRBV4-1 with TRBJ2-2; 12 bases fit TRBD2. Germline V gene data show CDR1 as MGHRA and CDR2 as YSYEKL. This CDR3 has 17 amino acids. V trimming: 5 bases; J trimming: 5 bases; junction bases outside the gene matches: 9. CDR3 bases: TGCGCCAGCAGCAGCCGGACTAGCGGGATGGGGACCGGGGAGCTGTTTTTT. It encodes CASSSRTSGMGTGELFF.

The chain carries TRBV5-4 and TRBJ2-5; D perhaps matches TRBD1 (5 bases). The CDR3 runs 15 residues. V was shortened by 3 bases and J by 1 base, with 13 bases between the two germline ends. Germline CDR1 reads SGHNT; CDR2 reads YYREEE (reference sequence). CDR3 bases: TGTGCCAGCAGCTATTCCCTGACAGCCCAAGAGACCCAGTACTTC. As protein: CASSYSLTAQETQYF. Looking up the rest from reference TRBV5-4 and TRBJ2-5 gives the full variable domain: ETGVTQSPTHLIKTRGQQVTLRCSSQSGHNTVSWYQQALGQGPQFIFQYYREEENGRGNFPPRFSGLQFPNYSSELNVNALELDDSALYLCASSYSLTAQETQYFGPGTRLLVL.

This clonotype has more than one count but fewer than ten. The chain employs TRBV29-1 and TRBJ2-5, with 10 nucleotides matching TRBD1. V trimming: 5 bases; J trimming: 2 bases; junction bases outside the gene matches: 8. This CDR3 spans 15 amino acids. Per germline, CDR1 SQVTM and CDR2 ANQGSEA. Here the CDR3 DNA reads TGCAGCGTTACACCGGGACAGGGGTCTCAAGAGACCCAGTACTTC. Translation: CSVTPGQGSQETQYF.

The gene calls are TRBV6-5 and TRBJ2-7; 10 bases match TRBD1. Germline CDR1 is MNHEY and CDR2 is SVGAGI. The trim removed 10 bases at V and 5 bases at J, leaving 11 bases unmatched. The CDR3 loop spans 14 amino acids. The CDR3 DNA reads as TGTGCCACCCTAGGGGACAGGGGCTACGACGAGCAGTACTTC. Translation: CATLGDRGYDEQYF.

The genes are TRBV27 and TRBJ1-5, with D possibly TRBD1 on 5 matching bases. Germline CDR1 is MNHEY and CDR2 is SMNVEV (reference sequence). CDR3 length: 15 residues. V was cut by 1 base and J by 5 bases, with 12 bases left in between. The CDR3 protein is CASSLFGGGDQPQHF. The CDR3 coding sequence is TGTGCCAGCAGTTTATTTGGGGGTGGGGATCAGCCCCAGCATTTT.

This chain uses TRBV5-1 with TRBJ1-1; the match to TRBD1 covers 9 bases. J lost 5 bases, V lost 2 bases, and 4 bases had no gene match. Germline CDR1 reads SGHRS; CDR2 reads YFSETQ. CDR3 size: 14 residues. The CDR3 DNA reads TGCGCCAGCAGCTTTAGACAGGGGGAGACTGAAGCTTTCTTT. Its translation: CASSFRQGETEAFF.

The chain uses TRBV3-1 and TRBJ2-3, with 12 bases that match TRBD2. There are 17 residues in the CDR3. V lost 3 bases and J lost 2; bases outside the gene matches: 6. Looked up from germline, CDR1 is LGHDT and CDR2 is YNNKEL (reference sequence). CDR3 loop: CASSQPGLAGFTDTQYF. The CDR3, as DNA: TGTGCCAGCAGCCAGCCGGGACTAGCGGGCTTCACAGATACGCAGTATTTT.

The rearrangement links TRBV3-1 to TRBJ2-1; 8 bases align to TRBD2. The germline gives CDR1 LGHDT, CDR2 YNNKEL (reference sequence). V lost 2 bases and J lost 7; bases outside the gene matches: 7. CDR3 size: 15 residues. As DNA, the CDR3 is TGTGCCAGCAGCCAATCTTCCGGGACTAGGAATGAGCAGTTCTTC. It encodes CASSQSSGTRNEQFF.

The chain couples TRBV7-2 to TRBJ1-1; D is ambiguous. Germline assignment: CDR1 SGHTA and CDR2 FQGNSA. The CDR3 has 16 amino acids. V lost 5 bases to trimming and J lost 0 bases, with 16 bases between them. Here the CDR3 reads CASSPPPGRLNTEAFF. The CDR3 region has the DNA TGTGCCAGCAGCCCCCCGCCCGGACGGCTGAACACTGAAGCTTTCTTT.

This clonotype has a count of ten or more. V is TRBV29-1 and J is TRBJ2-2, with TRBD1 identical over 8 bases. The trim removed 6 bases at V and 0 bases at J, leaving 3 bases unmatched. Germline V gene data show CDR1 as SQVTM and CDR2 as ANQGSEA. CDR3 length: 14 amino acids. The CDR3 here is CSVGGQANTGELFF. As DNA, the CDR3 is TGCAGCGTGGGGGGACAGGCGAACACCGGGGAGCTGTTTTTT.

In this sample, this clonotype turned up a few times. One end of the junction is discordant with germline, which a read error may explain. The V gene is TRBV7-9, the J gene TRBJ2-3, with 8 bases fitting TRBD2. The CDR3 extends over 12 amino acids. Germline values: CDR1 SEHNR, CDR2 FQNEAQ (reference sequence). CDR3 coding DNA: TGTGCCAGCAGCTTAATGGGACTAGAGGCGGATTTT. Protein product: CASSLMGLEADF.

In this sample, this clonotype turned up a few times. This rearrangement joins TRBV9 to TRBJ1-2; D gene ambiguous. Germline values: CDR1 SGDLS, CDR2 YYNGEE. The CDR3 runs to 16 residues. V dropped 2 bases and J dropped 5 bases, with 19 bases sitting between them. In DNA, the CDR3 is TGTGCCAGCAGCGTCCCCCCGGCCCCCGGTCCTTATGGCTACACCTTC. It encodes CASSVPPAPGPYGYTF.

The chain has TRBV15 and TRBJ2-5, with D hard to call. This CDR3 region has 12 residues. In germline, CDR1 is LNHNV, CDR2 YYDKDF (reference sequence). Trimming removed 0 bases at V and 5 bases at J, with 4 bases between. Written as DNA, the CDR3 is TGTGCCACCAGCAGAGATTGGGAGACCCAGTACTTC. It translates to CATSRDWETQYF.

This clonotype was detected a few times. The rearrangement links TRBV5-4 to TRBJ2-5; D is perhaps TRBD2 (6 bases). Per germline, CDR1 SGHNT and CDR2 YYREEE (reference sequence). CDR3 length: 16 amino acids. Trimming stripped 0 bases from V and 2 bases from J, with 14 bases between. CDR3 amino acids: CASSLARLVGQETQYF. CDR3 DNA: TGTGCCAGCAGCTTGGCCCGACTAGTTGGGCAAGAGACCCAGTACTTC.

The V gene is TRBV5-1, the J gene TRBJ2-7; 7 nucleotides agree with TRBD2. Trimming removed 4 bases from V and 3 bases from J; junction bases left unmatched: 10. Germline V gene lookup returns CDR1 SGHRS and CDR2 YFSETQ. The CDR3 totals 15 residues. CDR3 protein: CASSGAAGAFYEQYF. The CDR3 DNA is TGCGCCAGCAGCGGGGCCGCGGGAGCGTTCTACGAGCAGTACTTC.

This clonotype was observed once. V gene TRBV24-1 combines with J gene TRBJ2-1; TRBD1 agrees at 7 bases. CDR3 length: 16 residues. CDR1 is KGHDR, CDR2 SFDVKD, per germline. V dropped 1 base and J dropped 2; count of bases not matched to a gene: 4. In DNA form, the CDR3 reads TGTGCCACCAGTGATTTCGGTCAGGGGGCCTACAATGAGCAGTTCTTC. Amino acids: CATSDFGQGAYNEQFF.

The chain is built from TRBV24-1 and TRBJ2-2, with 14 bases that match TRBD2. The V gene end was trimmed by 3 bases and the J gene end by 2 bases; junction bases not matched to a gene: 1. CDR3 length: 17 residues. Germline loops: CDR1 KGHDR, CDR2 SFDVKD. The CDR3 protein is CATSDGTSGSNTGELFF. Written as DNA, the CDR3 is TGTGCCACCAGTGATGGGACTAGCGGGAGCAACACCGGGGAGCTGTTTTTT.

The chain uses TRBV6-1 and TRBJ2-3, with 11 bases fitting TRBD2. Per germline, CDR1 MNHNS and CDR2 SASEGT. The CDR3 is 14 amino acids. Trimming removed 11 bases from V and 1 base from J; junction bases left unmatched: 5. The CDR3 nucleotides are TGTGCCGGACGACTAGCGGGGCGCACAGATACGCAGTATTTT. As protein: CAGRLAGRTDTQYF.

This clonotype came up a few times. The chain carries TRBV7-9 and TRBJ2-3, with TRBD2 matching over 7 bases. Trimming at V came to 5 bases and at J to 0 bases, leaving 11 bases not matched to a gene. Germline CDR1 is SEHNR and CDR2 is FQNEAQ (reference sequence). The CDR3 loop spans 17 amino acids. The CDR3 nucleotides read TGTGCCAGCAGCACCACTAGCGCGGCGACTAGCACAGATACGCAGTATTTT. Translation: CASSTTSAATSTDTQYF.

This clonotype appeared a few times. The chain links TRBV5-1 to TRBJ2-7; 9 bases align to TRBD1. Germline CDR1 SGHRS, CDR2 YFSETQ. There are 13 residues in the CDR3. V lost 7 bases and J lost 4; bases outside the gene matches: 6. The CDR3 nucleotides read TGCGCCAGCGGGACAGGGACCTTTTACGAGCAGTACTTC. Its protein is CASGTGTFYEQYF. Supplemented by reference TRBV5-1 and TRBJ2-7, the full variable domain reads KAGVTQTPRYLIKTRGQQVTLSCSPISGHRSVSWYQQTPGQGLQFLFEYFSETQRNKGNFPGRFSGRQFSNSRSEMNVSTLELGDSALYLCASGTGTFYEQYFGPGTRLTVT.

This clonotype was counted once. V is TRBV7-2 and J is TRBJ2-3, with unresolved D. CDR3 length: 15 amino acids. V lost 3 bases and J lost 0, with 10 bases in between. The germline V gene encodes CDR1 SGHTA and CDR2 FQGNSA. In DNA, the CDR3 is TGTGCCAGCAGCTTCATTGGGTCGAGCACAGATACGCAGTATTTT. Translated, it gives CASSFIGSSTDTQYF.

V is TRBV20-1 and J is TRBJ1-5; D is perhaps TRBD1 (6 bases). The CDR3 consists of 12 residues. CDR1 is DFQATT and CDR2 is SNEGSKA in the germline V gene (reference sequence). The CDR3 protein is CSARGANQPQHF. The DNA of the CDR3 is TGCAGCGCGAGGGGGGCCAATCAGCCCCAGCATTTT.

The CDR3 coding sequence is TGTGCCAGCAGCCCCGGGGGGGACAGGGCTTACGAGCAGTACTTC. This encodes CASSPGGDRAYEQYF. The chain joins TRBV7-3 to TRBJ2-7; possibly TRBD1 for D (9 bases). CDR1 SGHTA and CDR2 FQGTGA come from the germline V gene. With 5 bases removed from V and 4 bases from J, the gap between germline ends came to 18 bases. The CDR3 extends over 15 amino acids.

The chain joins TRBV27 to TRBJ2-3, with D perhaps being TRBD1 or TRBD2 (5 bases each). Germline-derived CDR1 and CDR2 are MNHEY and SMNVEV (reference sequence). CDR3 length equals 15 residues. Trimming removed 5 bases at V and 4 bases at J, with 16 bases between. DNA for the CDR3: TGTGCCAGCAGTCCCCTTGGGGGACCGGCAGATACGCAGTATTTT. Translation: CASSPLGGPADTQYF.

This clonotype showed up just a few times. CDR3 bases: TGTGCCAGCAGCGTAGGAGTGATAAGCTCCTACAATGAGCAGTTCTTC. Translation: CASSVGVISSYNEQFF. V usage is TRBV9 and J usage is TRBJ2-1; D not resolved. In germline, CDR1 is SGDLS, CDR2 YYNGEE. Trimming took 0 bases from V and 0 from J, leaving 10 bases between them. The CDR3 has 16 residues.

CDR3 region: CASSSRGTGASNEKLFF. CDR3 bases: TGTGCCAGCAGTTCCCGCGGGACAGGCGCTTCTAATGAAAAACTGTTTTTT. The V gene is TRBV28, the J gene TRBJ1-4; 8 positions agree with TRBD1. Germline V gene data show CDR1 as MDHEN and CDR2 as SYDVKM. V was clipped by 4 bases and J by 3 bases; unmatched bases: 10. The CDR3 totals 17 residues.

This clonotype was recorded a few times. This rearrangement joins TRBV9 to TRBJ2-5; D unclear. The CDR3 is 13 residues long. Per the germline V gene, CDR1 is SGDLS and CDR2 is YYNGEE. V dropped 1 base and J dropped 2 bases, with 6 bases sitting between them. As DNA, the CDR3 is TGTGCCAGCAGCGTATACGGGCAAGAGACCCAGTACTTC. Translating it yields CASSVYGQETQYF.

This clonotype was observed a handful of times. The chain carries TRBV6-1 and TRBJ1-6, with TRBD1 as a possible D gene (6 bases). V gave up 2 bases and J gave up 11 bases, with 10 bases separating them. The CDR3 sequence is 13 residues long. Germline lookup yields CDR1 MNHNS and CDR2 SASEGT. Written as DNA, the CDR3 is TGTGCCAGCAGTGAAACAGGGAGGCCACCCCTCCACTTT. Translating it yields CASSETGRPPLHF.

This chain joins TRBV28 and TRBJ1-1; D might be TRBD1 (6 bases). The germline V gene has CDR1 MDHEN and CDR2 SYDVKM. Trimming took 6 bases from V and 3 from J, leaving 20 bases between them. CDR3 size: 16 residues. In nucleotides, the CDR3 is TGTGCCAGCAGCCAGAGTTGGGGGGCAGGTGACACTGAAGCTTTCTTT. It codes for CASSQSWGAGDTEAFF.